Listed here is a single T cell receptor beta chain. Its antigen remains unidentified. Per-nucleotide qualities are absent, and no much larger clonotype sits a single base away. Library construction relied on the immunoSEQ multiplex PCR assay. This is the immuneACCESS table as TCRdb keeps it, with only in-frame sequences that have V and J called. A part of the clones is gone; compared with another copy, unresolved V genes explain less than half, and the rest is unexplained. The sample table records some 140,000 clones; approximately 93% of these occur just once. About 5.6% of the sample is held by the ten biggest clonotypes. This sample stems from a study of control samples from healthy donors and cancer patients (dated by TCRdb to 2020 to 2022). The CDR3, cysteine through phenylalanine, is 11 amino acids long. The CDR3 DNA has 33 bases and is translated from base 1. V drops 1 base and J drops 8 bases, leaving 8 bases in between. CDR1 and CDR2 were assigned from the germline V gene as SQVTM and ANQGSEA.

The sample comprised blood. The source of this sequence is a man aged 40-55 years in good health. Recombination joined TRBV29-1 with TRBJ1-2; the D segment cannot be called with confidence. The CDR3 here reads CSVEVGGGYTF. The DNA sequence is as follows: TGCAGCGTTGAAGTAGGAGGCGGCTACACCTTC.